The 32 T cell receptor beta chains given below trace back to one sample, sequenced in a study of blood T cells in healthy people across ages. Through a sample-barcoded 5' primer and a J-beta primer mix, a second PCR was run for roughly 6 to 12 cycles. TCRdb re-analysed the 5' RACE reads in MiXCR, keeping a single row per CDR3 protein. The table includes under 1 million distinct CDR3 sequences, around 42% detected once. Sequencing was done on a sample of blood. Source of these receptors: a man aged 55 to 70 in good health.

J is TRBJ2-2 and V is TRBV20-1; D is uncertain. This CDR3 has 12 residues. Trimming stripped 3 bases from V and 1 base from J, with 3 bases between. CDR1 and CDR2 (germline): DFQATT, SNEGSKA (reference sequence). This chain's CDR3 is CSARENTGELFF. Here the CDR3 DNA reads TGCAGTGCTAGGGAGAACACCGGGGAGCTGTTTTTT.

In this sample, this clonotype turned up a few times. The chain carries TRBV3-1 and TRBJ2-1; no clear D. V was pared by 1 base and J by 9 bases, with 10 bases between. The CDR3 runs to 13 residues. CDR1 is LGHDT, CDR2 YNNKEL, per germline (reference sequence). The CDR3 spells CASSQAPGAEQFF. The CDR3 DNA is TGTGCCAGCAGCCAAGCCCCGGGCGCTGAGCAGTTCTTC.

The chain has TRBV4-3 and TRBJ2-3, with 10 nucleotides matching TRBD2. The CDR3 extends over 20 amino acids. Per the germline V gene, CDR1 is LGHNA and CDR2 is YSLEER. Unmatched junction bases numbered 17, after V lost 4 bases and J lost 1 base. CDR3 bases: TGCGCCAGCAGCCCCTACTGGCTAGCGGGGGCCATCGGGGGCACAGATACGCAGTATTTT. It yields the protein CASSPYWLAGAIGGTDTQYF.

The chain combines TRBV4-1 with TRBJ2-1, with 12 nucleotides matching TRBD2. The CDR3 runs 16 residues. The V and J ends lost 3 bases and 3 bases, in that order; junction bases with no gene match: 3. In germline, CDR1 is MGHRA, CDR2 YSYEKL. This CDR3 reads CASSQGLAGVYNEQFF. The CDR3 DNA reads TGCGCCAGCAGCCAGGGACTAGCGGGCGTCTACAATGAGCAGTTCTTC.

This chain uses TRBV4-2 with TRBJ2-4; D is perhaps TRBD1 or TRBD2 (5 bases each). TRBJ2-7 explains the end of the DNA better; the J call may be wrong. Germline loops: CDR1 LGHNA, CDR2 YNFKEQ. The CDR3 spans 14 residues. CDR3 amino acids: CASSPGATTYEQYF. The CDR3 DNA is TGTGCCAGCAGCCCCGGGGCCACAACCTACGAGCAGTACTTC.

The chain is built from TRBV4-3 and TRBJ2-1; 11 bases align to TRBD2. Germline CDR1 reads LGHNA; CDR2 reads YSLEER. The CDR3 covers 18 residues. V was clipped by 0 bases and J by 9 bases; unmatched bases: 13. CDR3 amino acids: CASSQDPLASGGLGEQFF. Here the CDR3 DNA reads TGCGCCAGCAGCCAAGACCCCCTAGCTAGCGGGGGGTTGGGTGAGCAGTTCTTC.

This chain connects TRBV4-3 to TRBJ2-1; 8 nucleotides align to TRBD2. V lost 0 bases to trimming and J lost 4 bases; unmatched junction nucleotides: 5. CDR1 is LGHNA, CDR2 YSLEER, per germline. The CDR3 is made up of 16 amino acids. CDR3 nucleotide sequence: TGCGCCAGCAGCCAAGATCCCGGGGGGGCGTACAATGAGCAGTTCTTC. It translates to CASSQDPGGAYNEQFF.

This chain joins TRBV30 and TRBJ2-5; no firm D call. The CDR3 runs 13 residues. Germline V lookup: CDR1 GTSNPN, CDR2 SVGIG (reference sequence). With 3 bases removed from V and 4 bases from J, the gap between germline ends came to 12 bases. The CDR3 sequence is CAWRSPPGETQYF. For the CDR3, the DNA is TGTGCCTGGAGATCCCCTCCCGGAGAGACCCAGTACTTC.

The V call is TRBV7-9, the J call TRBJ2-7; maybe TRBD2 (6 bases). V lost 8 bases to trimming and J lost 3 bases, with 20 bases between them. Germline V gene sequence: CDR1 SEHNR, CDR2 FQNEAQ (reference sequence). The CDR3 runs 15 residues. CDR3 nucleotides: TGTGCCAGCTTGCCCTGGGGGGAGTTAAACTACGAGCAGTACTTC. Its translation: CASLPWGELNYEQYF.

This chain links TRBV7-2 with TRBJ2-7, with D tentatively TRBD2 (6 bases). Trimming took off 3 bases at V and 4 bases at J, with 10 bases between the two ends. This CDR3 comprises 13 residues. CDR1 SGHTA and CDR2 FQGNSA come from the germline V gene. CDR3 in DNA: TGTGCCAGCAGCTTCAGGCGGGGTTACGAGCAGTACTTC. It encodes CASSFRRGYEQYF.

This clonotype has just one count. V gene TRBV4-1 combines with J gene TRBJ2-5, with 8 bases that match TRBD1. Germline V gene sequence: CDR1 MGHRA, CDR2 YSYEKL. V was pared by 5 bases and J by 5 bases, with 13 bases of the junction left unmatched. CDR3 length: 16 residues. This CDR3 reads CASSVRTGWGGETQYF. For the CDR3, the DNA is TGCGCCAGCAGCGTACGGACAGGGTGGGGTGGGGAGACCCAGTACTTC.

The chain uses TRBV27 and TRBJ1-5; a weak D match, TRBD1 (6 bases). CDR3 length: 14 amino acids. V gave up 6 bases and J gave up 0 bases, with 9 bases separating them. The V gene's germline CDR1 is MNHEY and CDR2 SMNVEV (reference sequence). The CDR3 is CASRQGNSNQPQHF. As DNA, the CDR3 is TGTGCCAGCAGACAGGGAAATAGCAATCAGCCCCAGCATTTT.

J is TRBJ2-5 and V is TRBV7-9, with D perhaps TRBD2 (7 bases). V lost 5 bases, J lost 5 bases, and 15 bases lay in between. Looked up from germline, CDR1 is SEHNR and CDR2 is FQNEAQ (reference sequence). This CDR3 spans 14 amino acids. CDR3 sequence reads: CASSEGGSVETQYF. DNA of the CDR3: TGTGCCAGCAGCGAGGGGGGGAGCGTGGAGACCCAGTACTTC.

The chain's CDR3 is CSAIWGLATEQFF. The CDR3 nucleotides read TGCAGTGCTATCTGGGGACTAGCCACTGAGCAGTTCTTC. The V gene is TRBV20-1, the J gene TRBJ2-1; 9 bases match TRBD2. The CDR3 length is 13 residues. The trim removed 4 bases at V and 9 bases at J, leaving 7 bases unmatched. Germline CDR1 reads DFQATT; CDR2 reads SNEGSKA (reference sequence).

The V call is TRBV5-1, the J call TRBJ2-6; TRBD2 is a possible D gene (5 bases). V shed 0 bases and J shed 0 bases, with 16 bases lying between them. There are 19 residues in the CDR3. Germline V gives CDR1 SGHRS, CDR2 YFSETQ. The CDR3 DNA follows: TGCGCCAGCAGCTTGGGTGAATGGACTGCTAGCTCTGGGGCCAACGTCCTGACTTTC. It codes for CASSLGEWTASSGANVLTF.

On this clonotype: Given a much more abundant clone one base away, this may be a read error. The chain links TRBV12-3 or TRBV12-4 to TRBJ2-1; TRBD2 matches at 8 bases. J lost 5 bases, V lost 7 bases, and 4 bases had no gene match. The CDR3 is 13 residues long. The CDR3 here is CASTDGGDNEQFF. CDR3 sequence (DNA): TGTGCCAGCACCGACGGGGGGGACAATGAGCAGTTCTTC.

The chain links TRBV30 to TRBJ2-5; 14 nucleotides agree with TRBD2. Losses at the gene ends were 4 bases for V and 5 bases for J; bases not matched to a gene: 6. Germline CDR1 GTSNPN, CDR2 SVGIG (reference sequence). The CDR3 consists of 15 residues. DNA of the CDR3: TGTGCCTGGACGACTAGCGGGGGGGCCAGGGAGACCCAGTACTTC. This translates into CAWTTSGGARETQYF.

The chain has TRBV15 and TRBJ2-5, with D possibly being TRBD1 (6 bases). V lost 2 bases and J lost 11, with 21 bases in between. Germline V gene data show CDR1 as LNHNV and CDR2 as YYDKDF (reference sequence). This CDR3 is built from 15 residues. This CDR3 reads CATSRYRQTGSEQYF. As DNA, the CDR3 is TGTGCCACCAGCAGATACCGACAAACAGGGAGTGAGCAGTACTTC.

In this sample, this clonotype turned up a few times. V and J are TRBV20-1 and TRBJ2-3, with D perhaps matching TRBD1 (5 bases). Trimming removed 4 bases from V and 4 bases from J, with 15 bases in between. This CDR3 is built from 14 residues. Looked up from germline, CDR1 is DFQATT and CDR2 is SNEGSKA (reference sequence). The CDR3 reads CSANGRVGSDTQYF. In DNA form, the CDR3 reads TGCAGTGCTAACGGCAGGGTCGGTTCAGATACGCAGTATTTT.

This rearrangement joins TRBV7-9 to TRBJ1-4, with 8 bases aligning to TRBD1. The CDR3 totals 15 residues. The germline V gene encodes CDR1 SEHNR and CDR2 FQNEAQ (reference sequence). V shed 4 bases and J 8 bases; nucleotides not matched to a gene: 9. CDR3 residues: CASSSTGAGGEKLFF. CDR3 nucleotides: TGTGCCAGCAGCTCGACAGGGGCCGGGGGAGAAAAACTGTTTTTT.

J is TRBJ2-7 and V is TRBV6-5; 7 bases are a match to TRBD2. There are 15 residues in the CDR3. Germline-derived CDR1 and CDR2 are MNHEY and SVGAGI. Germline trimming cut 2 bases from V and 6 bases from J; bases unmatched to any gene: 10. The CDR3 loop is CASSYGGGGLFEQYF. CDR3 sequence (DNA): TGTGCCAGCAGTTACGGGGGGGGAGGACTTTTCGAGCAGTACTTC.

This clonotype was observed a few times. The chain is built from TRBV20-1 and TRBJ2-7, with 7 bases fitting TRBD1. The V and J ends lost 4 bases and 0 bases, in that order; junction bases with no gene match: 3. Germline loops: CDR1 DFQATT, CDR2 SNEGSKA (reference sequence). This CDR3 region has 13 residues. The CDR3 loop reads CSATTGTSYEQYF. For the CDR3, the DNA is TGCAGTGCTACGACAGGGACCTCCTACGAGCAGTACTTC.

The chain recombines TRBV6-2 or TRBV6-3 with TRBJ1-2; tentatively, D is TRBD1 (6 bases). The CDR3 covers 14 residues. Germline lookup yields CDR1 MNHEY and CDR2 SVGEGT. The V end lost 0 bases, the J end lost 7 bases, and 12 bases lay between the germline ends. The chain's CDR3 is CASSYSGGMSGYTF. CDR3 bases: TGTGCCAGCAGTTACTCAGGGGGAATGAGTGGCTACACCTTC.

Ten or more counts support this clonotype. J is TRBJ1-2 and V is TRBV20-1; D not certain. V dropped 0 bases and J dropped 3 bases, with 20 bases sitting between them. Germline CDR1 DFQATT, CDR2 SNEGSKA (reference sequence). This CDR3 region has 17 residues. CDR3 coding DNA: TGCAGTGCTAGAGATCGCTTGGGCACAACGTCTTACTATGGCTACACCTTC. Protein sequence: CSARDRLGTTSYYGYTF.

The gene calls are TRBV20-1 and TRBJ2-7, with D possibly being TRBD2 (6 bases). Germline CDR1 and CDR2: DFQATT and SNEGSKA (reference sequence). Trimming stripped 2 bases from V and 5 bases from J, with 16 bases between. There are 14 residues in the CDR3. The CDR3 region is CSARIGGAEDEQYF. In DNA form, the CDR3 reads TGCAGTGCTAGAATAGGCGGGGCTGAGGACGAGCAGTACTTC.

This clonotype was detected ten times or more. The chain is built from TRBV5-1 and TRBJ2-1, with 10 bases fitting TRBD1. This CDR3 spans 14 amino acids. Germline CDR1 SGHRS, CDR2 YFSETQ. The J segment lost 8 bases and the V segment lost 2 bases, leaving 4 bases of the junction unmatched. The DNA for the CDR3 is TGCGCCAGCAGCTTCGGGACAGGGGTCGATGAGCAGTTCTTC. Translation gives CASSFGTGVDEQFF. The variable domain in full, with the rest retrieved from reference TRBV5-1 and TRBJ2-1, is KAGVTQTPRYLIKTRGQQVTLSCSPISGHRSVSWYQQTPGQGLQFLFEYFSETQRNKGNFPGRFSGRQFSNSRSEMNVSTLELGDSALYLCASSFGTGVDEQFFGPGTRLTVL.

The chain couples TRBV5-5 to TRBJ2-2; D unclear. Trimming removed 2 bases at V and 10 bases at J, with 6 bases between. The CDR3 is 11 residues long. In germline, CDR1 is SGHKS, CDR2 YYEKEE (reference sequence). Here the CDR3 DNA reads TGTGCCAGCAGCTTAGTCGCGGAGCTGTTTTTT. It codes for CASSLVAELFF.

This clonotype came up a few times. The chain carries TRBV20-1 and TRBJ2-1; 15 nucleotides align to TRBD2. The CDR3 has 18 amino acids. Germline CDR1 reads DFQATT; CDR2 reads SNEGSKA (reference sequence). The V segment lost 2 bases and the J segment 0 bases; nucleotides outside the gene matches: 5. The chain's CDR3 is CSARSGTSGGSSYNEQFF. The CDR3 nucleotides are TGCAGTGCTAGATCCGGGACTAGCGGGGGGAGCTCCTACAATGAGCAGTTCTTC.

The J gene is TRBJ2-2, the V gene TRBV4-3; TRBD1 agrees at 10 bases. Germline V lookup: CDR1 LGHNA, CDR2 YSLEER. Germline trimming cut 5 bases from V and 3 bases from J; bases unmatched to any gene: 15. The CDR3 is made up of 19 amino acids. DNA for the CDR3: TGCGCCAGCAGCACCCGGGTCGGGACAGGGGACTGGGACACCGGGGAGCTGTTTTTT. It specifies CASSTRVGTGDWDTGELFF.

There are a few counts of this clonotype. This rearrangement joins TRBV20-1 to TRBJ2-6; D gene unclear. V lost 4 bases and J lost 4, with 8 bases in between. Germline CDR1 and CDR2: DFQATT and SNEGSKA (reference sequence). CDR3 length: 13 amino acids. CDR3 region: CSAMDRGANVLTF. In DNA form, the CDR3 reads TGCAGTGCTATGGATCGAGGGGCCAACGTCCTGACTTTC.

V gene TRBV20-1 combines with J gene TRBJ2-1, with D perhaps TRBD1 (6 bases). The germline V gene encodes CDR1 DFQATT and CDR2 SNEGSKA (reference sequence). The CDR3 covers 15 residues. V lost 3 bases and J lost 0, with 12 bases in between. The CDR3 loop is CSARWDTSSYNEQFF. The CDR3 bases are TGCAGTGCTAGGTGGGACACCAGCTCCTACAATGAGCAGTTCTTC.

The chain joins TRBV20-1 to TRBJ1-5; 10 bases map to TRBD1. This CDR3 contains 19 residues. Germline V gives CDR1 DFQATT, CDR2 SNEGSKA (reference sequence). Trimming at V came to 0 bases and at J to 2 bases, leaving 13 bases not matched to a gene. The CDR3 is CSARERRTGGTFGNQPQHF. CDR3 in DNA: TGCAGTGCTAGAGAGAGAAGGACAGGGGGTACATTTGGCAATCAGCCCCAGCATTTT.